This TCR beta chain emerged from a study of blood T cells in healthy people across ages. Combining a sample-barcoded 5' primer with a J-beta primer mix, a second PCR ran for roughly 7 to 12 cycles. TCRdb analysed the 5' RACE reads with MiXCR anew, one entry per CDR3 protein. The sample lists roughly 800,000 distinct CDR3 sequences, about 25% occurring once. This CDR3 spans 14 amino acids. Germline loops: CDR1 MDHEN, CDR2 SYDVKM. Trimming took 6 bases from V and 1 from J, leaving 12 bases between them. The same sample was also used in a study of T cells of mothers and their children. That work contributes: Relative to unrelated pairs, biologically related mother-child dyads exhibited marginally greater, non-significant overlap.

This TCR came from a boy aged 10-17 years in good health. The sample was blood. The V call is TRBV28, the J call TRBJ1-1; D gene uncertain. The CDR3 is CASSLLQQNTEAFF. CDR3 bases: TGTGCCAGCAGCCTCTTGCAGCAGAACACTGAAGCTTTCTTT. Combining the CDR3 with reference TRBV28 and TRBJ1-1 gives the whole variable domain DVKVTQSSRYLVKRTGEKVFLECVQDMDHENMFWYRQDPGLGLRLIYFSYDVKMKEKGDIPEGYSVSREKKERFSLILESASTNQTSMYLCASSLLQQNTEAFFGQGTRLTVV.